Below, 18 T cell receptor beta chains from the same sample are listed, as sequenced in a study of regulatory T cells in long-lasting Graves disease. The time point here: newly diagnosed GD, antithyroid drugs for less than 3 months. With RNA extracted from PBMCs as input, the TCR library was made. HTBI primers from iRepertoire and Arm-PCR of CDR3 regions yielded the TCR beta libraries. Each CDR3 protein is one row after TCRdb ran MiXCR on the multiplex PCR reads. The top ten clones hold around 17% of a sample with about 440,000 distinct CDR3 sequences, 14% to 15% of them seen once. This sample also appeared in a second study, on T cells in Graves' hyperthyroidism and ophthalmopathy.

The sample consisted of peripheral blood mononuclear cells (PBMCs), taken at new diagnosis, from a patient treated with antithyroid drugs. All receptors come from a woman aged 30 to 39 with Graves disease.

V and J are TRBV10-1 and TRBJ2-7; 11 bases are a match to TRBD2. The CDR3 totals 16 residues. Germline trimming cut 3 bases from V and 3 bases from J; bases unmatched to any gene: 7. CDR1 WNHNN and CDR2 SYGVQD come from the germline V gene (reference sequence). CDR3 in DNA: TGCGCCAGCAGTGATGGTAGCGGGAGGGAACTCTACGAGCAGTACTTC. Translating it yields CASSDGSGRELYEQYF.

In its sample, this clonotype was seen many times. CDR3 nucleotide sequence: TGTGCCAGCAGTTCAAGCGAGCGGGAGGGCCTTTGGTCGATCGGGGAGCTGTTTTTT. It is translated as CASSSSEREGLWSIGELFF. V gene TRBV12-3 or TRBV12-4 combines with J gene TRBJ2-2; TRBD2 aligns across 10 bases. The CDR3 length is 19 residues. J gave up 7 bases and V 4 bases, and 18 bases lay outside the gene matches.

In its sample, this clonotype was seen many times. The V call is TRBV4-1, the J call TRBJ1-2; D is perhaps TRBD1 (5 bases). Trimming left V 0 bases short and J 1 base short, with 9 bases between. This CDR3 has 15 amino acids. The V gene's germline CDR1 is MGHRA and CDR2 YSYEKL. Written as DNA, the CDR3 is TGCGCCAGCAGCCAAGACCCCGGGGGTAACTATGGCTACACCTTC. Translation: CASSQDPGGNYGYTF.

A few counts support this clonotype. The V and J genes are TRBV5-1 and TRBJ2-5; no reliable D call. Germline CDR1 and CDR2: SGHRS and YFSETQ. Trimming took off 2 bases at V and 1 base at J, with 9 bases between the two ends. The CDR3 loop spans 14 amino acids. This CDR3 reads CASSFIAGQETQYF. CDR3 nucleotides: TGCGCCAGCAGCTTCATAGCTGGCCAAGAGACCCAGTACTTC.

This clonotype was counted at least ten times. This rearrangement joins TRBV30 to TRBJ1-5; a weak D match, TRBD1 (5 bases). Trimming left V 1 base short and J 6 bases short, with 10 bases between. This CDR3 has 13 amino acids. Germline CDR1 reads GTSNPN; CDR2 reads SVGIG (reference sequence). CDR3 region: CAWSADSRQPQHF. CDR3 coding DNA: TGTGCCTGGAGTGCAGACAGTCGTCAGCCCCAGCATTTT. Variable domain in full (rest from reference TRBV30 and TRBJ1-5): SQTIHQWPATLVQPVGSPLSLECTVEGTSNPNLYWYRQAAGRGLQLLFYSVGIGQISSEVPQNLSASRPQDRQFILSSKKLLLSDSGFYLCAWSADSRQPQHFGDGTRLSIL.

This clonotype appeared a few times. The rearrangement joins TRBV15 to TRBJ2-7, with D possibly being TRBD1 or TRBD2 (5 bases each). CDR1 and CDR2 (germline): LNHNV, YYDKDF (reference sequence). This CDR3 spans 13 amino acids. V shed 0 bases and J shed 3 bases, with 6 bases lying between them. For the CDR3, the DNA is TGTGCCACCAGCAGAGAGGGGGTCTACGAGCAGTACTTC. As protein: CATSREGVYEQYF.

This clonotype was recorded at least ten times. The chain couples TRBV20-1 to TRBJ2-1; the D call may be TRBD1 or TRBD2 (5 bases each). Germline V gene lookup returns CDR1 DFQATT and CDR2 SNEGSKA (reference sequence). The CDR3 contains 12 residues. Trimming pared 3 bases from V and 7 bases from J, leaving 10 bases between. CDR3 residues: CSASEWGNEQFF. DNA of the CDR3: TGCAGTGCTAGTGAGTGGGGGAATGAGCAGTTCTTC.

This clonotype was picked up a small number of times. The chain carries TRBV20-1 and TRBJ1-1, with D uncertain. Germline V CDR1 and CDR2: DFQATT, SNEGSKA (reference sequence). V gave up 0 bases and J gave up 0 bases, with 8 bases separating them. The CDR3 covers 14 residues. The CDR3 loop reads CSAREHGLNTEAFF. DNA for the CDR3: TGCAGTGCTAGAGAGCACGGATTGAACACTGAAGCTTTCTTT.

This clonotype was counted many times. The genes are TRBV6-5 and TRBJ2-7, with D uncertain. V dropped 0 bases and J dropped 2 bases, with 8 bases sitting between them. This CDR3 region has 14 residues. CDR1 is MNHEY, CDR2 SVGAGI, per germline. CDR3 region: CASSYSDGPYEQYF. As DNA, the CDR3 is TGTGCCAGCAGTTACTCGGACGGCCCCTACGAGCAGTACTTC.

This clonotype was recorded many times. The chain recombines TRBV3-1 with TRBJ2-4, with a tentative D call TRBD1 (6 bases). Germline V CDR1 and CDR2: LGHDT, YNNKEL (reference sequence). The CDR3 contains 14 residues. Trimming removed 4 bases at V and 3 bases at J, with 10 bases between. CDR3 region: CASSLRGGKNIQYF. The CDR3 DNA sequence: TGTGCCAGCAGCCTCAGGGGTGGCAAAAACATTCAGTACTTC. Looking up the rest from reference TRBV3-1 and TRBJ2-4 gives the full variable domain: DTAVSQTPKYLVTQMGNDKSIKCEQNLGHDTMYWYKQDSKKFLKIMFSYNNKELIINETVPNRFSPKSPDKAHLNLHINSLELGDSAVYFCASSLRGGKNIQYFGAGTRLSVL.

This clonotype was recorded at least ten times. The rearrangement joins TRBV6-1 to TRBJ1-6, with no clear D. The CDR3 has 15 residues. The V gene lost 6 bases and the J gene lost 7 bases, with 16 bases spanning the gap. Germline CDR1 and CDR2: MNHNS and SASEGT. CDR3 sequence reads: CASRRANRRNSPLHF. In DNA form, the CDR3 reads TGTGCCAGCAGAAGGGCCAACAGACGGAATTCACCCCTCCACTTT.

This clonotype was detected many times. The chain recombines TRBV12-3 or TRBV12-4 with TRBJ2-7, with 8 bases fitting TRBD1. The V and J ends lost 6 bases and 1 base, in that order; junction bases with no gene match: 5. This CDR3 contains 14 residues. The CDR3 DNA sequence: TGTGCCAGCAGGGGACAGGTCCAGTCCTACGAGCAGTACTTC. Its translation is CASRGQVQSYEQYF.

This clonotype came up many times. The rearrangement links TRBV28 to TRBJ2-5; TRBD1 aligns across 7 bases. This CDR3 is 19 amino acids long. With 4 bases clipped from V and 3 bases from J, the junction kept 20 bases outside the gene matches. In germline, CDR1 is MDHEN, CDR2 SYDVKM. This chain's CDR3 is CASSSFNFRDDRAKETQYF. The CDR3 DNA is TGTGCCAGCAGTTCCTTTAACTTTCGTGACGACAGGGCGAAAGAGACCCAGTACTTC.

In this sample, this clonotype turned up many times. V is TRBV2 and J is TRBJ2-1; 7 bases agree with TRBD2. V lost 4 bases and J lost 0; bases outside the gene matches: 3. The CDR3 consists of 15 residues. CDR1 and CDR2 from the germline V gene are SNHLY and FYNNEI. CDR3 sequence (DNA): TGTGCCAGCAGTGGAGGCGGGAGCTCCTACAATGAGCAGTTCTTC. Its translation is CASSGGGSSYNEQFF.

This clonotype was found many times. With a much larger clone just one base away, this may be a read error. The chain carries TRBV27 and TRBJ2-5; D gene unclear. The CDR3 has 13 amino acids. Germline CDR1 reads MNHEY; CDR2 reads SMNVEV (reference sequence). The CDR3 sequence: CANSRGDQETQYF. In DNA, the CDR3 is TGTGCCAACAGTCGTGGGGACCAAGAGACCCAGTACTTC.

This clonotype occurred a few times. CDR3 protein: CASSSSTATLYGYTF. For the CDR3, the DNA is TGTGCCAGCAGCTCCTCGACAGCAACTTTATATGGCTACACCTTC. The chain employs TRBV7-9 and TRBJ1-2, with D perhaps matching TRBD1 (5 bases). CDR1 is SEHNR, CDR2 FQNEAQ, per germline (reference sequence). V lost 4 bases to trimming and J lost 5 bases, with 17 bases between them. The CDR3 runs to 15 residues.

This clonotype occurred many times. The chain has TRBV28 and TRBJ2-4; D unclear. Trimming took off 6 bases at V and 0 bases at J, with 24 bases between the two ends. The germline gives CDR1 MDHEN, CDR2 SYDVKM. CDR3 length equals 19 residues. The CDR3 bases are TGTGCCAGCAGGTCCGTGGGTACTATATCGCTAATAGCCAAAAACATTCAGTACTTC. This sequence encodes CASRSVGTISLIAKNIQYF.

The sample holds many counts of this clonotype. V is TRBV20-1 and J is TRBJ2-7; the D gene could be TRBD1 or TRBD2 (5 bases each). The CDR3 spans 15 residues. Trimming stripped 5 bases from V and 1 base from J, with 18 bases between. The germline CDR1 and CDR2 sequences are DFQATT and SNEGSKA (reference sequence). The CDR3 loop is CSADLPGPTSYEQYF. The CDR3 DNA reads as TGCAGTGCTGACCTACCGGGACCGACGTCCTACGAGCAGTACTTC.